A single sample is the source of the 18 T cell receptor beta chains below, sequenced in a study of blood T cell repertoires in COVID-19. Repertoires were generated with immunoSEQ multiplex PCR, while TCRdb's copy carries only in-frame clones and drops some. The sample has roughly 240,000 clones, roughly 86% seen once. Source material: peripheral blood. These TCRs come from a man younger than 35 with active or convalescent COVID-19.

The chain carries TRBV2 and TRBJ1-3, with TRBD1 matching 10 bases. V shed 8 bases, J shed 4 bases, and the junction held 8 bases outside the gene matches. The CDR3 loop spans 15 amino acids. Germline V CDR1 and CDR2: SNHLY, FYNNEI. The CDR3 DNA sequence: TGTGCCAGCGTAGGGACAGGGGATATGGGAAACACCATATATTTT. Translation: CASVGTGDMGNTIYF.

The J gene is TRBJ2-7, the V gene TRBV28, with TRBD1 matching 7 bases. V shed 3 bases and J 1 base; nucleotides not matched to a gene: 12. Germline lookup yields CDR1 MDHEN and CDR2 SYDVKM. The CDR3 has 17 residues. The CDR3 sequence is CASSFFLGQLTSYEQYF. CDR3 nucleotides: TGTGCCAGCAGTTTTTTCCTGGGACAGCTTACTTCCTACGAGCAGTACTTC.

A single count supports this clone. The chain is built from TRBV12-3 or TRBV12-4 and TRBJ2-3, with D unresolved. The length of the CDR3 is 12 residues. Between the trimmed V and J ends, which lost 6 bases and 6 bases, there was a span of 10 bases. The CDR3: CASRGPTDTQYF. The CDR3 DNA reads TGTGCCAGCAGGGGCCCCACGGATACGCAGTATTTT.

CDR3 sequence (DNA): TGTGCCAGCAGCTTCGGACAGGGAGAAAAGGAAAAACTGTTTTTT. This translates into CASSFGQGEKEKLFF. This sequence joins TRBV7-9 and TRBJ1-4; 8 bases are shared with TRBD1. This CDR3 has 15 residues. With 3 bases clipped from V and 8 bases from J, the junction kept 8 bases outside the gene matches. Germline values: CDR1 SEHNR, CDR2 FQNEAQ (reference sequence).

V and J are TRBV5-5 and TRBJ2-7; 7 bases map to TRBD1. Germline V CDR1 and CDR2: SGHKS, YYEKEE (reference sequence). This CDR3 spans 15 amino acids. The junction had 4 bases not matched to a gene; V was cut back by 0 bases and J by 1 base. This CDR3 is CASSLVGGLSYEQYF. In DNA form, the CDR3 reads TGTGCCAGCAGCTTGGTAGGGGGCCTGTCCTACGAGCAGTACTTC.

The chain has TRBV19 and TRBJ2-3, with 8 positions matching TRBD2. Germline loops: CDR1 LNHDA, CDR2 SQIVND (reference sequence). V was clipped by 10 bases and J by 1 base; unmatched bases: 4. This CDR3 has 13 residues. Written as DNA, the CDR3 is TGTGCCACCCTAGCGGGTCGCACAGATACGCAGTATTTT. It translates to CATLAGRTDTQYF.

The V gene is TRBV10-3, the J gene TRBJ1-2; TRBD1 matches 7 bases. Germline-derived CDR1 and CDR2 are ENHRY and SYGVKD. The CDR3 loop spans 13 amino acids. V lost 7 bases to trimming and J lost 6 bases; unmatched junction nucleotides: 8. For the CDR3, the DNA is TGTGCCATCACCCCCAGGGGGATTGATGGCTACACCTTC. Protein sequence: CAITPRGIDGYTF.

The chain employs TRBV5-4 and TRBJ2-5; 16 bases are a match to TRBD2. Per germline, CDR1 SGHNT and CDR2 YYREEE (reference sequence). This CDR3 is built from 18 residues. J was trimmed by 2 bases and V by 4 bases; bases with no gene match: 8. For the CDR3, the DNA is TGTGCCAGCAGCGAGGGACTAGCGGGAGGGACGATTCAAGAGACCCAGTACTTC. Encoded protein: CASSEGLAGGTIQETQYF.

A word on this clone: In the same sample, other DNA sequences code for this CDR3. This chain uses TRBV6-5 with TRBJ1-1, with 8 bases fitting TRBD1. Germline V gene sequence: CDR1 MNHEY, CDR2 SVGAGI. The CDR3 consists of 14 residues. J lost 7 bases, V lost 9 bases, and 13 bases had no gene match. The CDR3 reads CASSKGQDLGEAFF. CDR3 DNA: TGTGCCAGTAGTAAGGGACAGGATCTGGGTGAAGCTTTCTTT.

The sample holds a few counts of this clone. The chain employs TRBV4-3 and TRBJ1-1, with D unclear. V was cut by 1 base and J by 7 bases, with 10 bases left in between. CDR3 length: 13 amino acids. Germline lookup yields CDR1 LGHNA and CDR2 YSLEER. The CDR3 DNA is TGCGCCAGCAGCCAAGCGGCACGAGGTGAAGCTTTCTTT. Translation: CASSQAARGEAFF.

The genes are TRBV4-2 and TRBJ1-2; tentatively, D is TRBD1 (6 bases). The germline V gene has CDR1 LGHNA and CDR2 YNFKEQ. CDR3 size: 14 residues. Deletions cut 1 base from V and 8 bases from J, with 14 bases between. The CDR3 is CASSQVRQGLGYTF. CDR3 nucleotide sequence: TGTGCCAGCAGCCAAGTTCGCCAGGGGCTAGGCTACACCTTC.

The CDR3 is CAWSVLAGHPNVGIPGANVLTF. CDR3 DNA: TGTGCCTGGAGTGTACTAGCGGGACACCCAAACGTCGGGATTCCTGGGGCCAACGTCCTGACTTTC. The gene calls are TRBV30 and TRBJ2-6; 10 bases line up with TRBD2. The CDR3 is made up of 22 amino acids. V lost 0 bases and J lost 2; bases outside the gene matches: 19. The germline gives CDR1 GTSNPN, CDR2 SVGIG (reference sequence). The whole variable domain, filled in from reference TRBV30 and TRBJ2-6, reads SQTIHQWPATLVQPVGSPLSLECTVEGTSNPNLYWYRQAAGRGLQLLFYSVGIGQISSEVPQNLSASRPQDRQFILSSKKLLLSDSGFYLCAWSVLAGHPNVGIPGANVLTFGAGSRLTVL.

This chain links TRBV12-3 or TRBV12-4 with TRBJ2-1; tentatively, D is TRBD1 (6 bases). Trimming cost V 5 bases and J 6 bases, with 11 bases left between them. CDR3 size: 13 residues. CDR3: CASSHGQTNEQFF. CDR3 coding DNA: TGTGCCAGCAGTCACGGACAGACCAATGAGCAGTTCTTC.

The CDR3 nucleotides read TGTGCCACCAGTGGCGCGGGGGGGCGGGTGGAGACCCAGTACTTC. As protein: CATSGAGGRVETQYF. The chain couples TRBV24-1 to TRBJ2-5, with 9 positions matching TRBD2. Germline assignment: CDR1 KGHDR and CDR2 SFDVKD. This CDR3 has 15 residues. V gave up 5 bases and J gave up 5 bases; unmatched junction bases: 8.

The J gene is TRBJ2-3, the V gene TRBV5-4; D call uncertain. This CDR3 is built from 14 residues. The V end lost 3 bases, the J end lost 4 bases, and 12 bases lay between the germline ends. The germline CDR1 and CDR2 sequences are SGHNT and YYREEE (reference sequence). The CDR3, as DNA: TGTGCCAGCAGCTCGGGTGGCCGGGCAGATACGCAGTATTTT. Residues: CASSSGGRADTQYF.

This rearrangement joins TRBV29-1 to TRBJ1-1; D not certain. The ends were cut back, 6 bases at V and 5 bases at J, with 13 bases in the middle. Per germline, CDR1 SQVTM and CDR2 ANQGSEA. This CDR3 contains 12 residues. CDR3 residues: CSVIGWETEAFF. Written as DNA, the CDR3 is TGCAGCGTAATAGGGTGGGAGACTGAAGCTTTCTTT.

The gene calls are TRBV28 and TRBJ1-1; no clear D gene. Deletions cut 5 bases from V and 1 base from J, with 14 bases between. From germline, CDR1 is MDHEN and CDR2 SYDVKM. The CDR3 totals 15 residues. The CDR3 DNA reads TGTGCCAGCAGTGACCTTCGCGGAGAGAACACTGAAGCTTTCTTT. This translates into CASSDLRGENTEAFF.

This clone was recorded only once. V is TRBV6-5 and J is TRBJ1-2; the D gene is possibly TRBD1 (5 bases). Per the germline V gene, CDR1 is MNHEY and CDR2 is SVGAGI. CDR3 length equals 10 residues. V was cut by 9 bases and J by 7 bases, with 9 bases left in between. CDR3: CASRGSGYTF. The CDR3 region has the DNA TGTGCCAGTCGGGGGAGTGGCTACACCTTC.